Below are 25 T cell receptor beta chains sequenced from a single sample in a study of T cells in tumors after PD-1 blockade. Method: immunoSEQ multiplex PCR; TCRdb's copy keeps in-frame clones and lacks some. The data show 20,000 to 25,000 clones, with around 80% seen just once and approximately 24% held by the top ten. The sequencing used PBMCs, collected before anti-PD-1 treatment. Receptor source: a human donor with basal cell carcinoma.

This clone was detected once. The CDR3 DNA sequence: TGTGCCAGCAGTGAAGAGGTTAGCGGGAGTCTGACAGATACGCAGTATTTT. As protein: CASSEEVSGSLTDTQYF. The gene calls are TRBV6-1 and TRBJ2-3, with 9 bases identical to TRBD2. The junction had 8 bases not matched to a gene; V was cut back by 1 base and J by 3 bases. Germline-derived CDR1 and CDR2 are MNHNS and SASEGT. The CDR3 spans 17 residues.

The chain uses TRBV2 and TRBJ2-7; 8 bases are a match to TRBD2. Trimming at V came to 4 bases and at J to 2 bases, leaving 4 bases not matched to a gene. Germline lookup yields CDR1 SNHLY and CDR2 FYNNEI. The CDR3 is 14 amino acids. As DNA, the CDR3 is TGTGCCAGCAGTGCAACTAGCGGAACCTACGAGCAGTACTTC. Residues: CASSATSGTYEQYF.

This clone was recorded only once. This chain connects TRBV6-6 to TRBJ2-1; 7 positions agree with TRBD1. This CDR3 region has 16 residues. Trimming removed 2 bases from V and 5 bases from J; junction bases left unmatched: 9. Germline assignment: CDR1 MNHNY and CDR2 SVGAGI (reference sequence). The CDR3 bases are TGTGCCAGCAGTTACCCGACAGGGTGGGGGCACAATGAGCAGTTCTTC. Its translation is CASSYPTGWGHNEQFF.

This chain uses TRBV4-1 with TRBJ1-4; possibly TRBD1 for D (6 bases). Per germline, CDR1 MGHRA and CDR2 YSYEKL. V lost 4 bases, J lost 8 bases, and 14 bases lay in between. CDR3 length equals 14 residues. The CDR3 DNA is TGCGCCAGCAGCCCCGGGGGGCCGGGAGAAAAACTGTTTTTT. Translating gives CASSPGGPGEKLFF.

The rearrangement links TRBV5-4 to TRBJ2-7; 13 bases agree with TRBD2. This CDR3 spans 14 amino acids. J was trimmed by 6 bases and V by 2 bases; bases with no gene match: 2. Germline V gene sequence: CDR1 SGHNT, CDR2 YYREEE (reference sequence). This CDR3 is CASSLLAGGPEQYF. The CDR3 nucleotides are TGTGCCAGCAGCTTACTAGCGGGGGGGCCCGAGCAGTACTTC. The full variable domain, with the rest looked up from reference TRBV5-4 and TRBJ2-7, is ETGVTQSPTHLIKTRGQQVTLRCSSQSGHNTVSWYQQALGQGPQFIFQYYREEENGRGNFPPRFSGLQFPNYSSELNVNALELDDSALYLCASSLLAGGPEQYFGPGTRLTVT.

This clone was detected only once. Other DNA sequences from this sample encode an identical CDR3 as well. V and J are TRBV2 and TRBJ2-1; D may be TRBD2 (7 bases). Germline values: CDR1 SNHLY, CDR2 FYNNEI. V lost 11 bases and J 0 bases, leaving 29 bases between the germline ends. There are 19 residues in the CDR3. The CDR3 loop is CACCEGGAGVGSSYNEQFF. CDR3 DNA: TGTGCCTGCTGTGAGGGGGGGGCGGGGGTGGGGAGCTCCTACAATGAGCAGTTCTTC.

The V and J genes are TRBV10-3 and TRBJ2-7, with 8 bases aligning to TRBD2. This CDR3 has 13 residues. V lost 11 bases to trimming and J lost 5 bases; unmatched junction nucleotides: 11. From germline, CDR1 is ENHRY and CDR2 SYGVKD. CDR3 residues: CALRAGAQDEQYF. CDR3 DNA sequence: TGTGCCCTCCGAGCGGGAGCGCAGGACGAGCAGTACTTC.

DNA of the CDR3: TGTGCCAGCAGCTTAAGGGGTTTATCTGGAAACACCATATATTTT. Amino acids: CASSLRGLSGNTIYF. The chain uses TRBV7-9 and TRBJ1-3; tentative D call: TRBD1 (5 bases). The germline V and J ends were trimmed by 2 bases and 1 base, with 9 bases remaining between them. The germline CDR1 and CDR2 sequences are SEHNR and FQNEAQ (reference sequence). The CDR3 has 15 amino acids. The variable domain in full, completed from reference TRBV7-9 and TRBJ1-3, reads DTGVSQNPRHKITKRGQNVTFRCDPISEHNRLYWYRQTLGQGPEFLTYFQNEAQLEKSRLLSDRFSAERPKGSFSTLEIQRTEQGDSAMYLCASSLRGLSGNTIYFGEGSWLTVV.

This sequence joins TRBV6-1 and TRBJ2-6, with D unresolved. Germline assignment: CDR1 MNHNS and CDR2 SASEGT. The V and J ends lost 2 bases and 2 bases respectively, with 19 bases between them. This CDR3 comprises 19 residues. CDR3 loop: CASSELLWNRVAGANVLTF. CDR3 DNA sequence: TGTGCCAGCAGTGAACTCTTGTGGAACAGAGTTGCTGGGGCCAACGTCCTGACTTTC.

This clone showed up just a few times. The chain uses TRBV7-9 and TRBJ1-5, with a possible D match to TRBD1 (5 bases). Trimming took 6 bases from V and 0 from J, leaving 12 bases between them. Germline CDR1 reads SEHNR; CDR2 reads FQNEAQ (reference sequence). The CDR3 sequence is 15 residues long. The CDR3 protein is CASSETGNSNQPQHF. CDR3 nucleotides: TGTGCCAGCAGTGAAACAGGAAATAGCAATCAGCCCCAGCATTTT. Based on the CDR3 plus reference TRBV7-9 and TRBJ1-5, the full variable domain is DTGVSQNPRHKITKRGQNVTFRCDPISEHNRLYWYRQTLGQGPEFLTYFQNEAQLEKSRLLSDRFSAERPKGSFSTLEIQRTEQGDSAMYLCASSETGNSNQPQHFGDGTRLSIL.

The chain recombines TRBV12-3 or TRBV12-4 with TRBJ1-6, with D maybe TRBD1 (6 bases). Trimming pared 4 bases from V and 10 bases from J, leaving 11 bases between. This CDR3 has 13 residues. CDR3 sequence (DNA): TGTGCCAGCAGTTCACAGGGCGGATCACCCCTCCACTTT. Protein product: CASSSQGGSPLHF.

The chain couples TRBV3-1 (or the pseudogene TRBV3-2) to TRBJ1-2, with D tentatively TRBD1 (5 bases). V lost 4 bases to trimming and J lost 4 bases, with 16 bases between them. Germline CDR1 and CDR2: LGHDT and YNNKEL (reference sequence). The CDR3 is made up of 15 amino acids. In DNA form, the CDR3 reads TGTGCCAGCAGCCTCCTGACGAGCGGGACCTATGGCTACACCTTC. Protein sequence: CASSLLTSGTYGYTF.

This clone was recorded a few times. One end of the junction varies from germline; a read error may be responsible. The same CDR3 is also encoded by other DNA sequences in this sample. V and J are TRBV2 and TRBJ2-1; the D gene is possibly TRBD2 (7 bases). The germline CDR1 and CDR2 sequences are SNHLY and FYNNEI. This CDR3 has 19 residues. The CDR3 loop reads CASRDGWAGAGSSYNEQFF. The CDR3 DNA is TGTGCCAGCCGTGACGGGTGGGCGGGGGCGGGGAGCTCCTACAATGAGCAGTTCTTC.

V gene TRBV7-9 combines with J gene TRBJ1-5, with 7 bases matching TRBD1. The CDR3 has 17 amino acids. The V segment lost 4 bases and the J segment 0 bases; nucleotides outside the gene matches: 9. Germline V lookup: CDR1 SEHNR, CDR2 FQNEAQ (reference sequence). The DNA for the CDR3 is TGTGCCAGCAGCTCAGGGGGTTCAGCCGATAGCAATCAGCCCCAGCATTTT. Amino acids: CASSSGGSADSNQPQHF.

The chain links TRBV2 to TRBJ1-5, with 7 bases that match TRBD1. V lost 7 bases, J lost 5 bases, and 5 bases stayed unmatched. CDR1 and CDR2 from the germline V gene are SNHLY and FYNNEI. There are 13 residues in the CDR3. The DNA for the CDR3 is TGTGCCAGCACGCAGGGGGTAGATCAGCCCCAGCATTTT. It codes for CASTQGVDQPQHF. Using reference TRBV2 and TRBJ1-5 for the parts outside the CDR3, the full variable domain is EPEVTQTPSHQVTQMGQEVILRCVPISNHLYFYWYRQILGQKVEFLVSFYNNEISEKSEIFDDQFSVERPDGSNFTLKIRSTKLEDSAMYFCASTQGVDQPQHFGDGTRLSIL.

CDR3 in amino acids: CASSATQGGSTEAFF. The CDR3 nucleotides are TGTGCCAGCAGTGCCACTCAGGGGGGTAGCACTGAAGCTTTCTTT. This sequence joins TRBV6-4 and TRBJ1-1; 7 bases are shared with TRBD1. The germline gives CDR1 MRHNA, CDR2 SNTAGT. J lost 4 bases, V lost 4 bases, and 9 bases had no gene match. This CDR3 contains 15 residues.

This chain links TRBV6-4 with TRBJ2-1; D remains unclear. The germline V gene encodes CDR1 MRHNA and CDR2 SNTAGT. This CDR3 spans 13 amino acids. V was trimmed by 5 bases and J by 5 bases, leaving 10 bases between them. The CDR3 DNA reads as TGTGCCAGCAGTTACAGAGATGACAATGAGCAGTTCTTC. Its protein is CASSYRDDNEQFF.

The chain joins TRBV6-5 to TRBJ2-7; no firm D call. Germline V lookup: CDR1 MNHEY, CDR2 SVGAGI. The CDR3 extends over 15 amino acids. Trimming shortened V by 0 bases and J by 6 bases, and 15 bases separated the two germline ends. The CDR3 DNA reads TGTGCCAGCAGTTACTCGGTCCGGGTAGGGCGCGAGCAGTACTTC. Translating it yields CASSYSVRVGREQYF.

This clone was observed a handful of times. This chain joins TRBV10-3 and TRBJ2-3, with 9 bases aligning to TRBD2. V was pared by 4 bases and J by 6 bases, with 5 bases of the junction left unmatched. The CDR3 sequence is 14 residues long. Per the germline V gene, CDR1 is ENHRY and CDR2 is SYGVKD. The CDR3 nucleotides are TGTGCCATCAGTGCGAATAGCGGGGGTGATACGCAGTATTTT. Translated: CAISANSGGDTQYF.

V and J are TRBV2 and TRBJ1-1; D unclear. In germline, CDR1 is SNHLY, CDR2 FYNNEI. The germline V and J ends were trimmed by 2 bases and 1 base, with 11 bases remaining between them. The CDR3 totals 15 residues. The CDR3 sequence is CASSESAVGNTEAFF. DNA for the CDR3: TGTGCCAGCAGTGAAAGTGCAGTTGGGAACACTGAAGCTTTCTTT.

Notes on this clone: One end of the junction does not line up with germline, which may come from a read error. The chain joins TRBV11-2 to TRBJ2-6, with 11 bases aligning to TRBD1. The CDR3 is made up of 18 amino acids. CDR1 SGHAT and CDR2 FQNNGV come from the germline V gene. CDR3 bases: TGTGCCAGCAGCTCGGGACAGGGGGGTTACTCTGGGGCCAGCGTCCTGACTTTC. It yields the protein CASSSGQGGYSGASVLTF.

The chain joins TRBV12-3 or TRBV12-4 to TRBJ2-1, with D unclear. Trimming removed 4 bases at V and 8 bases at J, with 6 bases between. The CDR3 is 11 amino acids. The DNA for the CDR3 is TGTGCCAGCAGTTGGTTATATGAGCAGTTCTTC. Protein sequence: CASSWLYEQFF.

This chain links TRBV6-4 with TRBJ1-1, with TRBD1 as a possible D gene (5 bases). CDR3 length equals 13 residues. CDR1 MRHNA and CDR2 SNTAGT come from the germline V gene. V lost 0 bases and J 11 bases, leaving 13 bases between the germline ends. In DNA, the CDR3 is TGTGCCAGCAGTGACTCGACGAGCGGGGGGGCTTTCTTT. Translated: CASSDSTSGGAFF.

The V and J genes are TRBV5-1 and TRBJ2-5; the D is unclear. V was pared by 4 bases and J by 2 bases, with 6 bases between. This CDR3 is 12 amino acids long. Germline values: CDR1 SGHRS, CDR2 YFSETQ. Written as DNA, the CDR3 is TGCGCCAGCAGCGAAACTCAAGAGACCCAGTACTTC. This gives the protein CASSETQETQYF.

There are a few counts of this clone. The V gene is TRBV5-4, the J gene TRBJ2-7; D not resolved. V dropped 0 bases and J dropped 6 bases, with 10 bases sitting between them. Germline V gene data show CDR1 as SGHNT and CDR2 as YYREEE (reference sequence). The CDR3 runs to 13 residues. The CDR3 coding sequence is TGTGCCAGCAGCTTGGATAGGGCTGGCGAGCAGTACTTC. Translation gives CASSLDRAGEQYF.